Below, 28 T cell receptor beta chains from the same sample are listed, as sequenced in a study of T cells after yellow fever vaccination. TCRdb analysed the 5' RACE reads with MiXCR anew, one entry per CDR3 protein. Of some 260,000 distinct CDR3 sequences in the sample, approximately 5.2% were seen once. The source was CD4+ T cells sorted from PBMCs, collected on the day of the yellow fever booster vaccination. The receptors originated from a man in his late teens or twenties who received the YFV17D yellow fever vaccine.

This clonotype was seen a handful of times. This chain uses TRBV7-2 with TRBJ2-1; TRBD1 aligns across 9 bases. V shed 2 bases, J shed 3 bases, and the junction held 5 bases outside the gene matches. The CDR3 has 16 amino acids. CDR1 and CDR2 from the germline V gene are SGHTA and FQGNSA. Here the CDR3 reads CASSLYGTGNYNEQFF. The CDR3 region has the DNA TGTGCCAGCAGCTTATATGGGACAGGGAACTACAATGAGCAGTTCTTC.

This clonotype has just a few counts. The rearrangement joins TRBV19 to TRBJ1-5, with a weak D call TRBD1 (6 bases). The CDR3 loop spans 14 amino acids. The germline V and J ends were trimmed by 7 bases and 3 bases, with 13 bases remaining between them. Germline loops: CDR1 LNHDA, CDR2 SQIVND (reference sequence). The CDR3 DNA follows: TGTGCCAGTAAAGGGGGGAGGGACAATCAGCCCCAGCATTTT. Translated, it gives CASKGGRDNQPQHF.

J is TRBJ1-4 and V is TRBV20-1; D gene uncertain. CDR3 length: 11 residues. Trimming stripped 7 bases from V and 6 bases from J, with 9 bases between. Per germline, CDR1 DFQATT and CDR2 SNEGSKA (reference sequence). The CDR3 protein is CSVPVYEKLFF. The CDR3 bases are TGCAGTGTCCCAGTATATGAAAAACTGTTTTTT.

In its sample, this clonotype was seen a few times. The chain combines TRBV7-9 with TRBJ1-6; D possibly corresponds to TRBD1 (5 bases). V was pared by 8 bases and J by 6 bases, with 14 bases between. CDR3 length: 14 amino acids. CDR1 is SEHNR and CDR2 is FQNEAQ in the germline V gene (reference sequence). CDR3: CASGRGTGNSPLHF. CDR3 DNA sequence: TGTGCCAGCGGCCGGGGGACCGGTAATTCACCCCTCCACTTT.

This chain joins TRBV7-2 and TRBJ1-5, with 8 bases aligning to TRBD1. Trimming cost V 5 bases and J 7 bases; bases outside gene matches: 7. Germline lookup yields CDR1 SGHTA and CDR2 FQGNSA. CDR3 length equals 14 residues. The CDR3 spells CASSDHRGEQPQHF. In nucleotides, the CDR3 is TGTGCCAGCAGCGACCACAGGGGGGAACAGCCCCAGCATTTT.

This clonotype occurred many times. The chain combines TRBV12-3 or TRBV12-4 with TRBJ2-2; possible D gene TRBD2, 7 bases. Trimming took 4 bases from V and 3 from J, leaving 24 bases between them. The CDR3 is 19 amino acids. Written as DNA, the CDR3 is TGTGCCAGCAGTTCAATGCTGGGCGGGGGCGTGCAGTACACCGGGGAGCTGTTTTTT. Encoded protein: CASSSMLGGGVQYTGELFF.

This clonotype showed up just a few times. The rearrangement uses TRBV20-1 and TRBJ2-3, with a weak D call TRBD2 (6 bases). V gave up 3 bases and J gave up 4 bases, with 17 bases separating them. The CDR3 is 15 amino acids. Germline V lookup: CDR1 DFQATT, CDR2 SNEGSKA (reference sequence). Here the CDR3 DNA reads TGCAGTGCTAGTCCCATCGGGGAGGCCGCAGATACGCAGTATTTT. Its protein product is CSASPIGEAADTQYF.

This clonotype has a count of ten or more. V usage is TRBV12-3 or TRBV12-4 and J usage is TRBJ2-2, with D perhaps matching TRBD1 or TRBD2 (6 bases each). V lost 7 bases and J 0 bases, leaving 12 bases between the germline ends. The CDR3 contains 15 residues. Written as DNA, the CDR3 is TGTGCCAGCACGTTGGGGGGCTCGAACACCGGGGAGCTGTTTTTT. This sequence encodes CASTLGGSNTGELFF.

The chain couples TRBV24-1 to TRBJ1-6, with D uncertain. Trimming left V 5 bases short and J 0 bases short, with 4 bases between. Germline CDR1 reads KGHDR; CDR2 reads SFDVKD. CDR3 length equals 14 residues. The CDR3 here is CATSGRSYNSPLHF. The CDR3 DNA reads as TGTGCCACCAGTGGCCGCTCCTATAATTCACCCCTCCACTTT.

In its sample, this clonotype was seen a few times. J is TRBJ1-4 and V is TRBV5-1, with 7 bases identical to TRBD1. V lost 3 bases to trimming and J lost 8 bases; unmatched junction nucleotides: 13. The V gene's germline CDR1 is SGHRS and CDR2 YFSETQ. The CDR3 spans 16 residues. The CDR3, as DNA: TGCGCCAGCAGCTCCCACCGGACAGGAAGATACGAAAAACTGTTTTTT. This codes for CASSSHRTGRYEKLFF.

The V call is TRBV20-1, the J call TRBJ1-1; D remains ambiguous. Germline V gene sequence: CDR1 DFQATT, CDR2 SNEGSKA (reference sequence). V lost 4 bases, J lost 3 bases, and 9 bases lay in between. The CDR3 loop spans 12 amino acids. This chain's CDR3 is CSAIGLDTEAFF. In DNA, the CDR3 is TGCAGTGCTATCGGGTTGGACACTGAAGCTTTCTTT.

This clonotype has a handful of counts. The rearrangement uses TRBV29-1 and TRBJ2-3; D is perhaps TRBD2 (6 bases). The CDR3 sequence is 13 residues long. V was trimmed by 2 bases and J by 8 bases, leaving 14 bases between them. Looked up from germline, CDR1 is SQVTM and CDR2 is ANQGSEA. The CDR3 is CSVEPRRGITQYF. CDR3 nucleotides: TGCAGCGTTGAACCACGACGGGGGATTACGCAGTATTTT.

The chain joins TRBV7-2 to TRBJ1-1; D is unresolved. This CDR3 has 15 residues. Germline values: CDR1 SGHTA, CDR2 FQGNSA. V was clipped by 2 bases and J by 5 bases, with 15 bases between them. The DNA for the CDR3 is TGTGCCAGCAGCTTACGCGGAGGGCCGACGACTGAAGCTTTCTTT. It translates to CASSLRGGPTTEAFF.

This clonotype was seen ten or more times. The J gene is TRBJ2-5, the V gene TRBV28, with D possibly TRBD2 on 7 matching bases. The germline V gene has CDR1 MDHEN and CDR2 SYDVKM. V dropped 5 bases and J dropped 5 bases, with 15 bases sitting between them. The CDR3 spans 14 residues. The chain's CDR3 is CASSPPGGRETQYF. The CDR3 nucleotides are TGTGCCAGCAGTCCCCCCGGGGGGCGGGAGACCCAGTACTTC.

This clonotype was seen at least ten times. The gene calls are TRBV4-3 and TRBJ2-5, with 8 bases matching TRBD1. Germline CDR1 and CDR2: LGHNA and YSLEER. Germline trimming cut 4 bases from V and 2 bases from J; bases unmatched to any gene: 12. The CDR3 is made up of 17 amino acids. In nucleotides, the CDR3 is TGCGCCAGCAGCCGAAAGGGGGGACAGGACGTTCAAGAGACCCAGTACTTC. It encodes CASSRKGGQDVQETQYF.

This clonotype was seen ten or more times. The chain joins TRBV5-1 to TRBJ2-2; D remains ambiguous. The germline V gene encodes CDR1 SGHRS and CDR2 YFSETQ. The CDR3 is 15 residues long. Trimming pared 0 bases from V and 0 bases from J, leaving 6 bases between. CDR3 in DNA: TGCGCCAGCAGCTTGGCGGGTCCGAACACCGGGGAGCTGTTTTTT. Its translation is CASSLAGPNTGELFF.

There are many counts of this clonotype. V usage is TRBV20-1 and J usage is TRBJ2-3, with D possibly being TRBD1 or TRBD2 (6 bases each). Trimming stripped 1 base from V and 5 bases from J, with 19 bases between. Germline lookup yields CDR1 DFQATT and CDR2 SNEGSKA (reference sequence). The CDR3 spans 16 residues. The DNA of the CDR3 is TGCAGTGCTAGAGTGGGGGGCCACGGATCTGGAGATACGCAGTATTTT. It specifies CSARVGGHGSGDTQYF.

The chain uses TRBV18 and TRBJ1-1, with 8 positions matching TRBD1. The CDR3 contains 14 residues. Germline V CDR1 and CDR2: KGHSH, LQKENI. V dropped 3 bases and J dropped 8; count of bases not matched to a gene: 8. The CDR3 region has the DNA TGTGCCAGCTCACCCACGGACAGGGACGGGGAAGCTTTCTTT. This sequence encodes CASSPTDRDGEAFF. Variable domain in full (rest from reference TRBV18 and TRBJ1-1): NAGVMQNPRHLVRRRGQEARLRCSPMKGHSHVYWYRQLPEEGLKFMVYLQKENIIDESGMPKERFSAEFPKEGPSILRIQQVVRGDSAAYFCASSPTDRDGEAFFGQGTRLTVV.

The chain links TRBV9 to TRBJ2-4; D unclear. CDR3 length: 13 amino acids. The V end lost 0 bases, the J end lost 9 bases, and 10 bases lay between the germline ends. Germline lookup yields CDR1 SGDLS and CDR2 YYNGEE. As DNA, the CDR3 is TGTGCCAGCAGCGTAGAGTTTTCCAGCATTCAGTACTTC. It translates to CASSVEFSSIQYF.

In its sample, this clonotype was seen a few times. This chain's CDR3 is CASSDRSPARPQHF. CDR3 DNA: TGTGCCAGCAGTGATCGGAGCCCCGCTCGACCCCAGCATTTT. V is TRBV6-1 and J is TRBJ1-5; D uncertain. Germline lookup yields CDR1 MNHNS and CDR2 SASEGT. The CDR3 sequence is 14 residues long. Trimming cost V 3 bases and J 10 bases, with 16 bases left between them.

CDR3 sequence reads: CASSSGGPLEQFF. The CDR3 DNA sequence: TGCGCCAGCAGTAGCGGGGGGCCGCTTGAGCAGTTCTTC. The rearrangement joins TRBV10-2 to TRBJ2-1; TRBD2 agrees at 9 bases. CDR3 length equals 13 residues. Germline CDR1 is WSHSY and CDR2 is SAAADI. Trimming removed 5 bases from V and 9 bases from J; junction bases left unmatched: 5.

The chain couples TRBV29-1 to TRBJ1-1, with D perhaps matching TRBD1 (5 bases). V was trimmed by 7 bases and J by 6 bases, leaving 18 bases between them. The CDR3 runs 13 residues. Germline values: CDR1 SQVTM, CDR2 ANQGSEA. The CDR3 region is CSGNSQVGSEAFF. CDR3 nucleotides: TGCAGCGGAAACTCACAGGTTGGCTCTGAAGCTTTCTTT.

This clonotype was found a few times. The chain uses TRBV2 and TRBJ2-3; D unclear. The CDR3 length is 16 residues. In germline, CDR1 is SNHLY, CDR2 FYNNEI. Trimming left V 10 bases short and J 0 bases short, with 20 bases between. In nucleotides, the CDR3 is TGTGCCACCAGAGATGTGGCCCAGACTAGCACAGATACGCAGTATTTT. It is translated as CATRDVAQTSTDTQYF. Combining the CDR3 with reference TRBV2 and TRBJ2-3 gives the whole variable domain EPEVTQTPSHQVTQMGQEVILRCVPISNHLYFYWYRQILGQKVEFLVSFYNNEISEKSEIFDDQFSVERPDGSNFTLKIRSTKLEDSAMYFCATRDVAQTSTDTQYFGPGTRLTVL.

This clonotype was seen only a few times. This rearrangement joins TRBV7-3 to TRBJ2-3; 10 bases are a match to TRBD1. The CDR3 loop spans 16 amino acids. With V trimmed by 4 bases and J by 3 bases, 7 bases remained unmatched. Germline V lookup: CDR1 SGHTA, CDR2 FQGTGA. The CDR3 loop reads CASSYRQGANTDTQYF. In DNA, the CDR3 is TGTGCCAGCAGCTACCGACAGGGGGCGAATACAGATACGCAGTATTTT.

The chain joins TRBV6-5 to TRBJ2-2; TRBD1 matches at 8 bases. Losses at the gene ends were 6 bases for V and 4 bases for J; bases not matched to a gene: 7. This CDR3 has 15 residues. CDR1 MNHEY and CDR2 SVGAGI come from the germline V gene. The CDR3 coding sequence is TGTGCCAGCAGCCGCCAGGGGGCGGTCACCGGGGAGCTGTTTTTT. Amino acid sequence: CASSRQGAVTGELFF.

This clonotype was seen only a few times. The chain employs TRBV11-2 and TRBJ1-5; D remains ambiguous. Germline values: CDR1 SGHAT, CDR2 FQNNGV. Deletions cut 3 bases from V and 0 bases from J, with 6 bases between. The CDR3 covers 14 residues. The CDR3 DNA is TGTGCCAGCAGCTTCCCGGGTAGCAATCAGCCCCAGCATTTT. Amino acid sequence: CASSFPGSNQPQHF.

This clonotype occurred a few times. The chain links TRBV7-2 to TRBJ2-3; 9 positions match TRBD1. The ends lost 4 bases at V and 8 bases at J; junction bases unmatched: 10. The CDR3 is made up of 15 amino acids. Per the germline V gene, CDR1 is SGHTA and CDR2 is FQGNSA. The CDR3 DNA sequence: TGTGCCAGCAGCTCCCCGGGACAGGGAGGCGGTACGCAGTATTTT. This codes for CASSSPGQGGGTQYF.

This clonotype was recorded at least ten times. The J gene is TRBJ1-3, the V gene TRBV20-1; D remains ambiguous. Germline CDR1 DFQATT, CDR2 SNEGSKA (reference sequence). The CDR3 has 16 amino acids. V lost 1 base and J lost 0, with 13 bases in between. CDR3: CSARGSRLSSGNTIYF. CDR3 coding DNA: TGCAGTGCTAGAGGCTCGCGGTTAAGCTCTGGAAACACCATATATTTT.